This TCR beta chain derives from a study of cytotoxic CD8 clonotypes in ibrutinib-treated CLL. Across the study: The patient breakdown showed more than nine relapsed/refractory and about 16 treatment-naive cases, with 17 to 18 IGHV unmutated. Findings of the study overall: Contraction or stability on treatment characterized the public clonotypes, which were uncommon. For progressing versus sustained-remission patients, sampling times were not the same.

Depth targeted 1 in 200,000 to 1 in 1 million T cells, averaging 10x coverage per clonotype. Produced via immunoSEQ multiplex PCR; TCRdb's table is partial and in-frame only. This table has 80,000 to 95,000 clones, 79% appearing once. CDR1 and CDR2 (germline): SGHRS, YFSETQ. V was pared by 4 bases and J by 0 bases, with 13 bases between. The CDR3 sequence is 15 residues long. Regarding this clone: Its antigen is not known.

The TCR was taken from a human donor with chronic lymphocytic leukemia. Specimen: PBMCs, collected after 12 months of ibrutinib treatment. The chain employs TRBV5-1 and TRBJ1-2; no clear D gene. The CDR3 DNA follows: TGCGCCAGCAGCAAGGACGCAAACACTAACTATGGCTACACCTTC. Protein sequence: CASSKDANTNYGYTF.